This T cell receptor beta chain is from a study of cytomegalovirus exposure and HLA in healthy donors. Trimming removed 3 bases from V and 6 bases from J; junction bases left unmatched: 6. This CDR3 region has 14 residues. Germline CDR1 KGHSH, CDR2 LQKENI. Assay: immunoSEQ multiplex PCR; the TCRdb copy retains only in-frame clones and omits some. There are some 140,000 clones in the sample; about 86% occur only once, and approximately 2% lies in the top ten. Study outcomes and limitations: Listed as cytomegalovirus-associated were about 160 TCR beta chains.

This clone occurred a few times. The antigen is not known. The chain recombines TRBV18 with TRBJ1-2, with 8 positions matching TRBD1. The source material was PBMCs. The TCR originated in a human donor in good health. CDR3 residues: CASSPTGQGNGYTF. DNA for the CDR3: TGTGCCAGCTCACCTACAGGACAGGGTAATGGCTACACCTTC.